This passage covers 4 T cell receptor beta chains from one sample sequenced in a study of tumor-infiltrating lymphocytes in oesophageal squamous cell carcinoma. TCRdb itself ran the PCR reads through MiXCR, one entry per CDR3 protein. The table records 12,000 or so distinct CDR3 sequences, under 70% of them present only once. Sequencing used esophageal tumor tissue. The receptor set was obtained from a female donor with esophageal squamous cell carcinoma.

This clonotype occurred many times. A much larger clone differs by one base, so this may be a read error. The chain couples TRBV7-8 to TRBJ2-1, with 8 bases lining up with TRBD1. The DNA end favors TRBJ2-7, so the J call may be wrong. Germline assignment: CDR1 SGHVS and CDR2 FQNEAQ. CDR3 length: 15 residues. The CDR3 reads CASSLIPGQANEQYF. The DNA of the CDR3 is TGTGCCAGCAGCCTAATACCGGGACAGGCGAATGAGCAGTACTTC.

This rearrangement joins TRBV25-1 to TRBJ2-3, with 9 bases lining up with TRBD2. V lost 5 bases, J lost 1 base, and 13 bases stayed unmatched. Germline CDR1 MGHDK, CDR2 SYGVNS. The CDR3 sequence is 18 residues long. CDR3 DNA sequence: TGTGCCAGCAGTCCAAGGGGTAGCGGGAGAGTTGGCACAGATACGCAGTATTTT. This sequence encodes CASSPRGSGRVGTDTQYF.

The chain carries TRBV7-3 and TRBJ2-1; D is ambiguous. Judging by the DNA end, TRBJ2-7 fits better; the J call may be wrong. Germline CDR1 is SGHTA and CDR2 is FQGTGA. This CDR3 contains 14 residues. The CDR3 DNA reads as TGTGCCAGCAGCTTAAATGTGGGGTCAGATACGCAGTACTTC. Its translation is CASSLNVGSDTQYF.

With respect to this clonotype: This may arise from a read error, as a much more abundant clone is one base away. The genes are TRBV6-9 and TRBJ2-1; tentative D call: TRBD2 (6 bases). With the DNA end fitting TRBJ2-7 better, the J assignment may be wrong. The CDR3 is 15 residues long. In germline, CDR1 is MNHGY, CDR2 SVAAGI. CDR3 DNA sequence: TGTGCCAGCAGTTTGGATGGGGGGAGGTACAATGAGCAGTACTTC. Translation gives CASSLDGGRYNEQYF.